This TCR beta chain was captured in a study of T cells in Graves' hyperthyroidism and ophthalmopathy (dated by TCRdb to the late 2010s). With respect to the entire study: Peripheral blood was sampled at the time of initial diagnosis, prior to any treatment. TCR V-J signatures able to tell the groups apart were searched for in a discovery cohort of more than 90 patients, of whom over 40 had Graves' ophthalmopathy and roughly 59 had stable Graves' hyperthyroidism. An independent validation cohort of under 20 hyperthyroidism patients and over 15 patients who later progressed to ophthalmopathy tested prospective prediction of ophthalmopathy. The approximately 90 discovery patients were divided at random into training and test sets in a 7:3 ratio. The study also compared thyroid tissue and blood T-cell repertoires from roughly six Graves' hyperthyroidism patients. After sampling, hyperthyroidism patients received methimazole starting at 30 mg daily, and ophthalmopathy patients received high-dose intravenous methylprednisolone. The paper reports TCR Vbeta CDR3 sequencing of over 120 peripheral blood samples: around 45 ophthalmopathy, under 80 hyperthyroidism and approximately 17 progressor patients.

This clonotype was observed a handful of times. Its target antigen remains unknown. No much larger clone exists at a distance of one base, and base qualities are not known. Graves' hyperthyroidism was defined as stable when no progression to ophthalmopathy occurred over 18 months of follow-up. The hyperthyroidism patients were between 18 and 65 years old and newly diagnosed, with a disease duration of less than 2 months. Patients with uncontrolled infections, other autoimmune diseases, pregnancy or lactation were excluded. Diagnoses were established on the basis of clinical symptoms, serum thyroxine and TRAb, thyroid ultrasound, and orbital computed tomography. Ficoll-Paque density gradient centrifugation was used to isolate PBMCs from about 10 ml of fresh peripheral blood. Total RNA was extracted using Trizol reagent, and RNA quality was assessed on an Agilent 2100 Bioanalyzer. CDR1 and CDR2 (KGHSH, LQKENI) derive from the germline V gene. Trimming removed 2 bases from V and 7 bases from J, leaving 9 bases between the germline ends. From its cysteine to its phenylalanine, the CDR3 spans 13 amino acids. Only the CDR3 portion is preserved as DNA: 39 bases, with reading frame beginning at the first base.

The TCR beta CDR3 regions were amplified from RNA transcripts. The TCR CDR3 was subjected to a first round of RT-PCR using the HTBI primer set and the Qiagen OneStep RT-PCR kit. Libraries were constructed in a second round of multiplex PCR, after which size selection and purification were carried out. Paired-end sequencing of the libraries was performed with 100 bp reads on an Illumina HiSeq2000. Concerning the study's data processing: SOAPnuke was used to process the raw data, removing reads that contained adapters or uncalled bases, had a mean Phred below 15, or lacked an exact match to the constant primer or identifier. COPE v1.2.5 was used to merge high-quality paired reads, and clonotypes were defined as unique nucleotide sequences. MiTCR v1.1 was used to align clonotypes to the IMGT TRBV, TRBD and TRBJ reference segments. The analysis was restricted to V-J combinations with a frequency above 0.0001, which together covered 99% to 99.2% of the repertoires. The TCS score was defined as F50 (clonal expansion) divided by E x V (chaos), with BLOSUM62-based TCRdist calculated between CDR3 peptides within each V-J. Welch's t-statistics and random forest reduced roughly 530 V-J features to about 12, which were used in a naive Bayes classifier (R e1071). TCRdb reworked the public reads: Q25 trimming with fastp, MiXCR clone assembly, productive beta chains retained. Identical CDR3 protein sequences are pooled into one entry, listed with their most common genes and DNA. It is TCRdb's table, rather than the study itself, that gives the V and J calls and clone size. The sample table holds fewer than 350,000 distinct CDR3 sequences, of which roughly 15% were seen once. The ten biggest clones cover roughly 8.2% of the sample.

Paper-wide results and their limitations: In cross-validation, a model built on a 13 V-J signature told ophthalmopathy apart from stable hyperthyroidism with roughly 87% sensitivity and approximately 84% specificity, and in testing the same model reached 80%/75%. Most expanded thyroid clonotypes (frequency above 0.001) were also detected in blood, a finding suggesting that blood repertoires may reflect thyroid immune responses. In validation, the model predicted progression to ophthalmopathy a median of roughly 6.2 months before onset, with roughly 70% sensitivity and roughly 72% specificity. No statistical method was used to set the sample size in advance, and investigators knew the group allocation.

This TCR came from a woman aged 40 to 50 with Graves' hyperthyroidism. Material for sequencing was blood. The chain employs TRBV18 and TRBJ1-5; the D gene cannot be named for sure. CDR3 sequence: CASSPEQSQPQHF. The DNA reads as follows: TGTGCCAGCTCACCAGAACAGAGCCAGCCCCAGCATTTT.